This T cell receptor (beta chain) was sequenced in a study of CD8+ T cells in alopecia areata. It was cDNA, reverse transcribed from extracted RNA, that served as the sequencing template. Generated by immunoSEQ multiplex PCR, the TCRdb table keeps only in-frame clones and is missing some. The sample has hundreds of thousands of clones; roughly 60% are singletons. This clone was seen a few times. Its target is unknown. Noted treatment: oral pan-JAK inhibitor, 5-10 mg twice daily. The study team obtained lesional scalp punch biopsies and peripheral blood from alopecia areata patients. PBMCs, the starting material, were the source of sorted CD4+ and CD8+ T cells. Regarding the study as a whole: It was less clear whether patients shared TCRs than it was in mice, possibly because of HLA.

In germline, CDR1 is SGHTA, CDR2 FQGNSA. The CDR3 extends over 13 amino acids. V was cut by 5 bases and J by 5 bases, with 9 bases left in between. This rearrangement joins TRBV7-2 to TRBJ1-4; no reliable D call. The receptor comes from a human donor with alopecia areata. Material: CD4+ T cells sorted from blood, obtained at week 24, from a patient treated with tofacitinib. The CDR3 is CASSPRANEKLFF. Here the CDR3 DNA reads TGTGCCAGCAGCCCCCGGGCAAATGAAAAACTGTTTTTT.